These 15 T cell receptor beta chains came from one sample sequenced in a study of resident and recirculating memory T cells in vitiligo. The protocol was immunoSEQ multiplex PCR, while the TCRdb copy is restricted to in-frame clones and leaves out a portion. The top ten clones hold over 4.5% of a sample with 70,000 to 75,000 clones, 91% of them seen once. Sequenced input: blood. The source is a male donor with vitiligo.

This sequence joins TRBV13 and TRBJ1-5; D not certain. CDR1 is PRHDT and CDR2 is FYEKMQ in the germline V gene (reference sequence). This CDR3 contains 13 residues. The V end lost 0 bases, the J end lost 4 bases, and 4 bases lay between the germline ends. The CDR3: CASSLGLNQPQHF. As DNA, the CDR3 is TGTGCCAGCAGCTTAGGGCTAAATCAGCCCCAGCATTTT.

This sequence joins TRBV28 and TRBJ1-2, with 7 bases fitting TRBD1. J gave up 5 bases and V 6 bases, and 3 bases lay outside the gene matches. The CDR3 totals 12 residues. The germline V gene has CDR1 MDHEN and CDR2 SYDVKM. CDR3 bases: TGTGCCAGCAGGGGACAGCCATATGGCTACACCTTC. Translation: CASRGQPYGYTF.

The gene calls are TRBV7-9 and TRBJ1-1; D is ambiguous. CDR3 length equals 15 residues. Germline assignment: CDR1 SEHNR and CDR2 FQNEAQ (reference sequence). Between the trimmed V and J ends, which lost 1 base and 1 base, there was a span of 10 bases. CDR3 amino acids: CASSLDAGSNTEAFF. CDR3 in DNA: TGTGCCAGCAGCTTAGATGCAGGATCGAACACTGAAGCTTTCTTT.

The chain recombines TRBV6-5 with TRBJ1-6; D gene unclear. CDR1 is MNHEY, CDR2 SVGAGI, per germline. This CDR3 region has 15 residues. V was pared by 4 bases and J by 12 bases, with 19 bases between. The CDR3: CASSFTGGGGRPLHF. The CDR3 region has the DNA TGTGCCAGCAGTTTCACGGGAGGAGGCGGCCGACCCCTCCACTTT.

This clone showed up just once. The rearrangement uses TRBV11-2 and TRBJ1-2, with 8 bases matching TRBD1. The junction had 10 bases not matched to a gene; V was cut back by 5 bases and J by 8 bases. Germline V gene sequence: CDR1 SGHAT, CDR2 FQNNGV. The CDR3 has 14 residues. The CDR3 coding sequence is TGTGCCAGCAGCGCTCGCGGGACAGGCGGCGGCTACACCTTC. Translating gives CASSARGTGGGYTF.

The chain recombines TRBV27 with TRBJ2-7, with a tentative D call TRBD2 (6 bases). The ends were cut back, 5 bases at V and 2 bases at J, with 13 bases in the middle. Germline V gene lookup returns CDR1 MNHEY and CDR2 SMNVEV (reference sequence). This CDR3 has 14 residues. The CDR3 bases are TGTGCCAGCAGTCCAGGGACTGCGCCCTACGAGCAGTACTTC. It is translated as CASSPGTAPYEQYF.

This clone was counted once. The chain links TRBV11-2 to TRBJ2-7; maybe TRBD1 (6 bases). Trimming took 5 bases from V and 2 from J, leaving 10 bases between them. From germline, CDR1 is SGHAT and CDR2 FQNNGV. This CDR3 has 13 amino acids. For the CDR3, the DNA is TGTGCCAGCAGCCTCACAGGGACCTACGAGCAGTACTTC. This codes for CASSLTGTYEQYF.

This clone has a single count. This chain joins TRBV11-2 and TRBJ2-1; 10 bases match TRBD1. The length of the CDR3 is 15 residues. The germline gives CDR1 SGHAT, CDR2 FQNNGV. V was pared by 3 bases and J by 6 bases, with 5 bases of the junction left unmatched. CDR3 coding DNA: TGTGCCAGCAGCTTGGGGACAGGGGCCAGCAATGAGCAGTTCTTC. It yields the protein CASSLGTGASNEQFF.

This clone was seen only a few times. The rearrangement joins TRBV28 to TRBJ1-6; 9 positions match TRBD1. The CDR3 is made up of 15 amino acids. Per the germline V gene, CDR1 is MDHEN and CDR2 is SYDVKM. V shed 3 bases and J 7 bases; nucleotides not matched to a gene: 4. This CDR3 is CASSLPDRGNSPLHF. In DNA, the CDR3 is TGTGCCAGCAGTTTGCCGGACAGGGGCAATTCACCCCTCCACTTT.

The gene calls are TRBV28 and TRBJ1-5; D remains unclear. This CDR3 spans 14 amino acids. The ends were cut back, 3 bases at V and 0 bases at J, with 6 bases in the middle. CDR1 is MDHEN and CDR2 is SYDVKM in the germline V gene. CDR3 in DNA: TGTGCCAGCAGTTTTCAGGATAGCAATCAGCCCCAGCATTTT. Translation gives CASSFQDSNQPQHF.

The V and J genes are TRBV18 and TRBJ1-5, with D possibly TRBD1 on 6 matching bases. This CDR3 is built from 16 residues. Germline V gene lookup returns CDR1 KGHSH and CDR2 LQKENI. V lost 1 base to trimming and J lost 6 bases, with 16 bases between them. CDR3 DNA: TGTGCCAGCTCACCACGTGAGGGGGAATTAAGTCAGCCCCAGCATTTT. Protein product: CASSPREGELSQPQHF.

The genes are TRBV28 and TRBJ1-1, with D perhaps TRBD1 (5 bases). Germline values: CDR1 MDHEN, CDR2 SYDVKM. V was shortened by 5 bases and J by 3 bases, with 16 bases between the two germline ends. The CDR3 runs to 15 residues. CDR3: CASSDSRAVYTEAFF. CDR3 coding DNA: TGTGCCAGCAGTGACTCCAGGGCTGTCTACACTGAAGCTTTCTTT.

The gene calls are TRBV6-5 and TRBJ1-3; no firm D call. CDR1 and CDR2 (germline): MNHEY, SVGAGI. Trimming left V 5 bases short and J 1 base short, with 12 bases between. The CDR3 covers 15 residues. This chain's CDR3 is CASSLWGESGNTIYF. CDR3 in DNA: TGTGCCAGCAGTCTCTGGGGAGAGTCTGGAAACACCATATATTTT.

The chain recombines TRBV7-9 with TRBJ1-6; 7 nucleotides match TRBD1. V gave up 5 bases and J gave up 2 bases; unmatched junction bases: 6. Per germline, CDR1 SEHNR and CDR2 FQNEAQ (reference sequence). The CDR3 sequence is 16 residues long. The CDR3 reads CASSPGTAAYNSPLHF. The DNA of the CDR3 is TGTGCCAGCAGCCCAGGGACAGCCGCCTATAATTCACCCCTCCACTTT. The full variable domain, its missing parts supplied by reference TRBV7-9 and TRBJ1-6, is DTGVSQNPRHKITKRGQNVTFRCDPISEHNRLYWYRQTLGQGPEFLTYFQNEAQLEKSRLLSDRFSAERPKGSFSTLEIQRTEQGDSAMYLCASSPGTAAYNSPLHFGNGTRLTVT.

V and J are TRBV2 and TRBJ2-3; D unresolved. The CDR3 totals 13 residues. The V end lost 7 bases, the J end lost 0 bases, and 8 bases lay between the germline ends. From germline, CDR1 is SNHLY and CDR2 FYNNEI. In DNA form, the CDR3 reads TGTGCCAGCACTACCGCTAGCACAGATACGCAGTATTTT. It yields the protein CASTTASTDTQYF.